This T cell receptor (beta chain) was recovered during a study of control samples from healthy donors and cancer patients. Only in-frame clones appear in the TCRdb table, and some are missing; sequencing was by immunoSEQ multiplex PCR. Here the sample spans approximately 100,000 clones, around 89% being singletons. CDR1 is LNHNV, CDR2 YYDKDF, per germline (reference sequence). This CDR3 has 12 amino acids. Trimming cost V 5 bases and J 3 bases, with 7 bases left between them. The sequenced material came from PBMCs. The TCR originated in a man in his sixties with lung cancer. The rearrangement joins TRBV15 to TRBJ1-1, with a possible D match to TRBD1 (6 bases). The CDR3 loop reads CATSHRDTEAFF. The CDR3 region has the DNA TGTGCCACCAGCCACAGGGACACTGAAGCTTTCTTT.